The 12 T cell receptor beta chains below come from one sample, sequenced in a study of blood T cell repertoires in COVID-19. Produced via immunoSEQ multiplex PCR; TCRdb's table is partial and in-frame only. The sample includes roughly 120,000 clones, roughly four fifths of them seen just once. The sequenced material came from peripheral blood. The receptors shown here come from a woman aged 55-70 years with acute or convalescent COVID-19.

The chain has TRBV6-5 and TRBJ2-2, with 10 bases matching TRBD2. With 10 bases clipped from V and 5 bases from J, the junction kept 10 bases outside the gene matches. The CDR3 is 15 residues long. In germline, CDR1 is MNHEY, CDR2 SVGAGI. The CDR3 spells CATSLAGDETGELFF. The CDR3 nucleotides are TGTGCCACTTCTCTAGCGGGGGATGAAACCGGGGAGCTGTTTTTT.

The rearrangement links TRBV7-9 to TRBJ1-1; TRBD1 might be the D (5 bases). The CDR3 loop spans 12 amino acids. V was trimmed by 5 bases and J by 10 bases, leaving 14 bases between them. The germline CDR1 and CDR2 sequences are SEHNR and FQNEAQ (reference sequence). The CDR3 spells CASSPLTGGAFF. As DNA, the CDR3 is TGTGCCAGCAGCCCCTTGACGGGGGGAGCTTTCTTT.

V and J are TRBV7-9 and TRBJ2-5, with D uncertain. Germline CDR1 reads SEHNR; CDR2 reads FQNEAQ (reference sequence). The CDR3 sequence is 13 residues long. V gave up 2 bases and J gave up 6 bases, with 10 bases separating them. The DNA for the CDR3 is TGTGCCAGCAGCTTAAGAGGATGGCAGACCCAGTACTTC. This sequence encodes CASSLRGWQTQYF.

This chain connects TRBV7-9 to TRBJ2-3; D is possibly TRBD1 (6 bases). The CDR3 consists of 12 residues. CDR1 and CDR2 (germline): SEHNR, FQNEAQ (reference sequence). V lost 5 bases to trimming and J lost 6 bases, with 9 bases between them. The CDR3 here is CASSPQGDTQYF. Here the CDR3 DNA reads TGTGCCAGCAGCCCCCAGGGGGATACGCAGTATTTT.

V is TRBV4-1 and J is TRBJ2-3; 9 bases are a match to TRBD1. Trimming cost V 4 bases and J 6 bases; bases outside gene matches: 8. The CDR3 has 15 amino acids. Germline loops: CDR1 MGHRA, CDR2 YSYEKL. The CDR3 spells CASSLQGAPRDTQYF. The CDR3 DNA sequence: TGCGCCAGCAGCCTACAGGGGGCCCCGCGGGATACGCAGTATTTT.

V gene TRBV7-9 combines with J gene TRBJ1-6; tentative D call: TRBD1 (5 bases). Germline V CDR1 and CDR2: SEHNR, FQNEAQ (reference sequence). V lost 4 bases and J lost 9, with 13 bases in between. CDR3 length: 14 residues. CDR3 sequence: CASSYSGIFSPLHF. The CDR3, as DNA: TGTGCCAGCAGCTATTCAGGGATTTTTTCACCCCTCCACTTT.

This chain joins TRBV15 and TRBJ2-7; D is possibly TRBD2 (7 bases). The germline V and J ends were trimmed by 1 base and 7 bases, with 17 bases remaining between them. CDR3 length: 15 residues. The germline CDR1 and CDR2 sequences are LNHNV and YYDKDF (reference sequence). The CDR3 here is CATSRAGGTLREQYF. The DNA for the CDR3 is TGTGCCACCAGCAGAGCGGGGGGCACTCTACGGGAGCAGTACTTC.

This CDR3 reads CASSSTPEGTQYF. The CDR3 coding sequence is TGTGCCAGCAGCTCGACCCCGGAGGGTACGCAGTATTTT. This chain connects TRBV5-4 to TRBJ2-3; tentative D call: TRBD2 (6 bases). The CDR3 runs to 13 residues. With 3 bases removed from V and 8 bases from J, the gap between germline ends came to 13 bases. Germline V CDR1 and CDR2: SGHNT, YYREEE (reference sequence).

The genes are TRBV11-3 and TRBJ2-3; 14 bases are a match to TRBD2. The CDR3 covers 16 residues. The trim removed 4 bases at V and 4 bases at J, leaving 4 bases unmatched. The V gene's germline CDR1 is SGHNT and CDR2 YENEEA. CDR3 in DNA: TGTGCCAGCAGCTCGACTAGCGGGGGGGTGTCAGATACGCAGTATTTT. Translating gives CASSSTSGGVSDTQYF.

This clone occurred many times. J is TRBJ2-1 and V is TRBV7-9, with TRBD1 matching over 9 bases. This CDR3 comprises 15 residues. Germline CDR1 and CDR2: SEHNR and FQNEAQ (reference sequence). Trimming cost V 0 bases and J 8 bases; bases outside gene matches: 5. The CDR3 nucleotides read TGTGCCAGCAGCTTAGCCGGGACAGGGTACGATGAGCAGTTCTTC. It translates to CASSLAGTGYDEQFF.

This clone was detected once. The chain is built from TRBV11-2 and TRBJ1-2; a weak D match, TRBD1 (6 bases). Germline V lookup: CDR1 SGHAT, CDR2 FQNNGV. Trimming left V 3 bases short and J 4 bases short, with 15 bases between. This CDR3 has 15 amino acids. CDR3 nucleotide sequence: TGTGCCAGCAGCTTTCCCCAGGGGCTCGGCTATGGCTACACCTTC. This encodes CASSFPQGLGYGYTF.

The rearrangement links TRBV28 to TRBJ2-7; 16 bases match TRBD2. This CDR3 has 18 amino acids. Germline loops: CDR1 MDHEN, CDR2 SYDVKM. V lost 5 bases to trimming and J lost 0 bases; unmatched junction nucleotides: 7. CDR3 amino acids: CASSGPGLAGGYSYEQYF. As DNA, the CDR3 is TGTGCCAGCAGTGGTCCGGGACTAGCGGGGGGGTACTCCTACGAGCAGTACTTC.